The sequence of this TCR beta chain was determined in a study of identical twins. Study-wide findings and caveats: Monozygotic twins shared more out-of-frame TCR alpha than recombination models predicted.

The authors used template switching to add a universal primer site and gave cDNA unique molecular identifiers. Each CDR3 protein is one row after TCRdb ran MiXCR on the 5' RACE reads. The table includes roughly 770,000 distinct CDR3 sequences, around a sixth detected once. This clonotype has just a few counts. The antigen remains undetermined. CDR3 size: 14 residues. In germline, CDR1 is MNHEY, CDR2 SVGAGI. V lost 0 bases and J lost 5, with 11 bases in between. These data are also associated with another study on T cells expressing NK-cell markers. That study reports: What restricted sorting to alpha-beta TCR T cells in several experiments was an anti-gamma-delta TCR antibody. A handful of donors' CD3+CD56-NKG2C+ cells were dominated by the same clonotypes.

The source material was PBMCs. The TCR sequence derives from a woman under 30 in good health. The genes are TRBV6-5 and TRBJ2-7; D ambiguous. Here the CDR3 reads CASSYSNRPHEQYF. The CDR3 coding sequence is TGTGCCAGCAGTTACTCGAACAGACCTCACGAGCAGTACTTC.